This T cell receptor beta chain comes out of a study of shared clonotypes between healthy human individuals. Study context: Donors, aged 18 to 49, were two women and a few men. There were three CD4 naive, three CD4 memory, two CD8 naive and one CD8 memory plates per donor. Findings of the study overall: With a few donors compared, approximately 5% of naive CD4 clonotypes were shared. Naive subsets generally exceeded memory subsets in estimated richness.

Trimming cost V 3 bases and J 6 bases; bases outside gene matches: 8. CDR1 is LNHDA and CDR2 is SQIVND in the germline V gene (reference sequence). This CDR3 spans 16 amino acids. As for this clone: Its cognate antigen is unknown.

The method was immunoSEQ multiplex PCR; TCRdb's version includes in-frame clones alone and lacks a portion of them. The sample shows about 1.5 million clones, around 97% of them seen only once. The genes are TRBV19 and TRBJ1-5; the match to TRBD1 covers 10 bases. The receptor was isolated from a man younger than 40 in good health. Material: naive CD4+ T cells sorted from blood. Stated subset: CD45RA+ positively selected. Here the CDR3 reads CASSITPGTGVQPQHF. The CDR3 bases are TGTGCCAGTAGTATTACCCCCGGGACAGGGGTTCAGCCCCAGCATTTT.